The 25 T cell receptor beta chains presented below share a single source sample, sequenced in a study of CD4 T cells in relation to SARS-CoV-2 and coronaviruses. Data came from immunoSEQ multiplex PCR; TCRdb stores just in-frame clones and leaves some out. The table has about 40,000 clones, roughly 84% seen once; the top ten hold approximately 4.5%. Which antigens these TCRs recognize remains unknown. Sequencing was done on a sample of naive CD4+ T cells from PBMCs, cultured in vitro. The subset: naive CD4+ T cells isolated by negative enrichment. The receptors here all came from an adult with COVID-19.

The chain couples TRBV9 to TRBJ2-7, with 8 positions matching TRBD1. This CDR3 comprises 15 residues. Trimming cost V 0 bases and J 7 bases; bases outside gene matches: 9. The V gene's germline CDR1 is SGDLS and CDR2 YYNGEE. CDR3 coding DNA: TGTGCCAGCAGCGTAGACCCAGGGGGCGCGGCGGAGCAGTACTTC. It codes for CASSVDPGGAAEQYF.

This sequence joins TRBV7-9 and TRBJ1-1, with 9 bases aligning to TRBD1. The germline V gene encodes CDR1 SEHNR and CDR2 FQNEAQ (reference sequence). V dropped 4 bases and J dropped 1; count of bases not matched to a gene: 7. The CDR3 is 16 residues long. The CDR3 region is CASSSPNRGRNTEAFF. CDR3 nucleotide sequence: TGTGCCAGCAGCTCCCCTAACAGGGGGCGGAACACTGAAGCTTTCTTT.

DNA of the CDR3: TGTGCCAGCAGCCAATTGCAACAGAGCGTAGCCGGGGAGCTGTTTTTT. Its translation is CASSQLQQSVAGELFF. V and J are TRBV14 and TRBJ2-2; no reliable D call. Between the trimmed V and J ends, which lost 2 bases and 6 bases, there was a span of 16 bases. The CDR3 extends over 16 amino acids. The V gene's germline CDR1 is SGHDN and CDR2 FVKESK.

The V and J genes are TRBV19 and TRBJ1-1, with unresolved D. Germline V gene data show CDR1 as LNHDA and CDR2 as SQIVND (reference sequence). The V and J ends lost 7 bases and 1 base respectively, with 10 bases between them. The CDR3 totals 13 residues. In DNA form, the CDR3 reads TGTGCCAGTACAATAACGGGGAACACTGAAGCTTTCTTT. Protein sequence: CASTITGNTEAFF.

This clone was seen only a few times. The chain links TRBV9 to TRBJ2-1; D not resolved. CDR1 is SGDLS, CDR2 YYNGEE, per germline. Trimming took 4 bases from V and 5 from J, leaving 10 bases between them. The CDR3 extends over 13 amino acids. DNA of the CDR3: TGTGCCAGCAGCCCGGACCCAGACAATGAGCAGTTCTTC. Protein sequence: CASSPDPDNEQFF.

As to this clone: The junction differs from germline at one of its ends, possibly a read error. This chain links TRBV7-2 with TRBJ2-7, with 8 positions matching TRBD2. Germline CDR1 reads SGHTA; CDR2 reads FQGNSA. This CDR3 is built from 16 residues. Here the CDR3 DNA reads TGTGCCAGCAGCCTCGTTAGCGGGAAACTTTCCTTCGAGCAGTACTTC. Its protein product is CASSLVSGKLSFEQYF.

This chain uses TRBV7-2 with TRBJ2-2; 7 nucleotides line up with TRBD2. This CDR3 is 16 amino acids long. The germline CDR1 and CDR2 sequences are SGHTA and FQGNSA. V gave up 1 base and J gave up 4 bases; unmatched junction bases: 6. CDR3 sequence (DNA): TGTGCCAGCAGCTTAGTTGGCGGGAGCGGCACCGGGGAGCTGTTTTTT. Protein sequence: CASSLVGGSGTGELFF.

The chain carries TRBV4-1 and TRBJ2-7; 7 nucleotides align to TRBD2. Germline CDR1 reads MGHRA; CDR2 reads YSYEKL. V shed 4 bases, J shed 3 bases, and the junction held 15 bases outside the gene matches. This CDR3 contains 17 residues. CDR3 region: CASSPRDSGGPLYEQYF. The CDR3 DNA sequence: TGCGCCAGCAGCCCTAGGGACTCGGGAGGCCCTCTCTACGAGCAGTACTTC.

This clone was seen only once. This chain joins TRBV28 and TRBJ1-1; tentative D call: TRBD1 (5 bases). Germline-derived CDR1 and CDR2 are MDHEN and SYDVKM. The CDR3 length is 13 residues. The germline V and J ends were trimmed by 6 bases and 10 bases, with 18 bases remaining between them. CDR3: CASRPSGSLRAFF. DNA of the CDR3: TGTGCCAGCAGACCCTCAGGGTCCCTCAGAGCTTTCTTT.

The rearrangement uses TRBV4-1 and TRBJ2-5; D possibly corresponds to TRBD2 (5 bases). Per the germline V gene, CDR1 is MGHRA and CDR2 is YSYEKL. This CDR3 has 14 amino acids. The V end was cut by 1 base, the J end by 4 bases, with 10 bases between. CDR3 protein: CASSQGVRAETQYF. The CDR3 DNA follows: TGCGCCAGCAGCCAAGGTGTGAGGGCAGAGACCCAGTACTTC.

Here the CDR3 DNA reads TGTGCCAGCAAACGACAGAAGAACACTGAAGCTTTCTTT. It encodes CASKRQKNTEAFF. The chain combines TRBV2 with TRBJ1-1, with D perhaps matching TRBD1 (5 bases). Trimming left V 7 bases short and J 1 base short, with 10 bases between. The CDR3 extends over 13 amino acids. Germline assignment: CDR1 SNHLY and CDR2 FYNNEI.

This chain connects TRBV5-1 to TRBJ2-3; 13 positions match TRBD2. CDR1 and CDR2 (germline): SGHRS, YFSETQ. This CDR3 has 17 amino acids. With V trimmed by 0 bases and J by 5 bases, 6 bases remained unmatched. For the CDR3, the DNA is TGCGCCAGCAGCTTGGAACTAGCGGGAGGGCAGGGAGATACGCAGTATTTT. Translated, it gives CASSLELAGGQGDTQYF.

The chain employs TRBV6-5 and TRBJ2-5; 7 bases are shared with TRBD2. After removal of 2 bases from V and 6 bases from J, the junction contained 3 bases not matched to a gene. The CDR3 loop spans 13 amino acids. Per the germline V gene, CDR1 is MNHEY and CDR2 is SVGAGI. The CDR3 spells CASSYAGAKTQYF. DNA for the CDR3: TGTGCCAGCAGTTACGCGGGAGCAAAGACCCAGTACTTC.

The genes are TRBV3-1 (or the pseudogene TRBV3-2) and TRBJ1-1, with D perhaps TRBD1 (6 bases). V lost 2 bases, J lost 0 bases, and 13 bases lay in between. The CDR3 sequence is 16 residues long. Per the germline V gene, CDR1 is LGHDT and CDR2 is YNNKEL (reference sequence). CDR3: CASSQRGRGLNTEAFF. CDR3 nucleotide sequence: TGTGCCAGCAGCCAAAGGGGGAGGGGGTTGAACACTGAAGCTTTCTTT.

The V gene is TRBV7-9, the J gene TRBJ1-3; 8 bases line up with TRBD1. The CDR3 runs 16 residues. The germline CDR1 and CDR2 sequences are SEHNR and FQNEAQ (reference sequence). V lost 2 bases, J lost 4 bases, and 7 bases stayed unmatched. The CDR3 is CASSLRTRGRGNTIYF. The CDR3, as DNA: TGTGCCAGCAGCTTAAGAACCAGGGGGCGCGGAAACACCATATATTTT.

This chain joins TRBV19 and TRBJ2-6; D gene unclear. Trimming removed 4 bases at V and 0 bases at J, with 4 bases between. CDR3 length: 14 amino acids. The germline V gene has CDR1 LNHDA and CDR2 SQIVND (reference sequence). The CDR3 loop is CASSSSSGANVLTF. As DNA, the CDR3 is TGTGCCAGTAGTAGCAGCTCTGGGGCCAACGTCCTGACTTTC. Full variable domain (outside the CDR3, taken from reference TRBV19 and TRBJ2-6): DGGITQSPKYLFRKEGQNVTLSCEQNLNHDAMYWYRQDPGQGLRLIYYSQIVNDFQKGDIAEGYSVSREKKESFPLTVTSAQKNPTAFYLCASSSSSGANVLTFGAGSRLTVL.

V is TRBV28 and J is TRBJ1-4, with a tentative D call TRBD1 (5 bases). The CDR3 is 14 amino acids. With 4 bases removed from V and 7 bases from J, the gap between germline ends came to 13 bases. Germline-derived CDR1 and CDR2 are MDHEN and SYDVKM. CDR3 region: CASSSKDILEKLFF. In DNA, the CDR3 is TGTGCCAGCAGTTCGAAGGACATACTTGAAAAACTGTTTTTT.

V gene TRBV2 combines with J gene TRBJ2-7; TRBD2 might be the D (6 bases). Germline CDR1 SNHLY, CDR2 FYNNEI. Trimming pared 8 bases from V and 5 bases from J, leaving 16 bases between. CDR3 length equals 13 residues. CDR3 loop: CASRAGSVHEQYF. The CDR3 nucleotides are TGTGCCAGCCGGGCCGGGAGCGTCCACGAGCAGTACTTC.

V usage is TRBV19 and J usage is TRBJ1-4; no definite D call. V was pared by 8 bases and J by 7 bases, with 14 bases between. The CDR3 runs 13 residues. Germline V CDR1 and CDR2: LNHDA, SQIVND (reference sequence). For the CDR3, the DNA is TGTGCCAGTGCTGGGTGGTTGGGTGAAAAACTGTTTTTT. It yields the protein CASAGWLGEKLFF.

This clone was picked up a small number of times. This chain uses TRBV15 with TRBJ1-2; 7 nucleotides agree with TRBD1. The germline gives CDR1 LNHNV, CDR2 YYDKDF (reference sequence). After removal of 4 bases from V and 4 bases from J, the junction contained 12 bases not matched to a gene. The CDR3 extends over 16 amino acids. The CDR3 DNA reads as TGTGCCACCAGCACAACGGACAGGCGGCTCCTCTATGGCTACACCTTC. It translates to CATSTTDRRLLYGYTF.

The CDR3 protein is CAWSVFPRQGVRKQYF. CDR3 nucleotide sequence: TGTGCCTGGAGTGTATTCCCCCGACAGGGGGTTCGTAAGCAGTACTTC. The genes are TRBV30 and TRBJ2-7; 9 bases align to TRBD1. This CDR3 spans 16 amino acids. With 0 bases clipped from V and 8 bases from J, the junction kept 14 bases outside the gene matches. CDR1 and CDR2 (germline): GTSNPN, SVGIG (reference sequence). Full variable domain (missing parts from reference TRBV30 and TRBJ2-7): SQTIHQWPATLVQPVGSPLSLECTVEGTSNPNLYWYRQAAGRGLQLLFYSVGIGQISSEVPQNLSASRPQDRQFILSSKKLLLSDSGFYLCAWSVFPRQGVRKQYFGPGTRLTVT.

The chain links TRBV7-2 to TRBJ2-1, with 7 bases fitting TRBD2. Trimming removed 0 bases from V and 8 bases from J; junction bases left unmatched: 7. This CDR3 spans 15 amino acids. Germline-derived CDR1 and CDR2 are SGHTA and FQGNSA. This chain's CDR3 is CASSLATRRGDEQFF. DNA for the CDR3: TGTGCCAGCAGCTTAGCGACTCGCCGGGGGGATGAGCAGTTCTTC.

The rearrangement links TRBV27 to TRBJ2-3; the D gene is possibly TRBD1 (6 bases). Per germline, CDR1 MNHEY and CDR2 SMNVEV (reference sequence). V dropped 5 bases and J dropped 3 bases, with 12 bases sitting between them. This CDR3 spans 14 amino acids. CDR3 protein: CASSVYRATDTQYF. The CDR3 DNA follows: TGTGCCAGCAGTGTCTACAGGGCTACAGATACGCAGTATTTT.

J is TRBJ2-3 and V is TRBV14; D is unresolved. Deletions cut 0 bases from V and 4 bases from J, with 5 bases between. The CDR3 sequence is 13 residues long. Germline assignment: CDR1 SGHDN and CDR2 FVKESK. In DNA form, the CDR3 reads TGTGCCAGCAGCCAAGATCGGTCAGATACGCAGTATTTT. Encoded protein: CASSQDRSDTQYF.

This sequence joins TRBV3-1 (or the pseudogene TRBV3-2) and TRBJ2-1; D uncertain. Germline lookup yields CDR1 LGHDT and CDR2 YNNKEL (reference sequence). Trimming cost V 5 bases and J 8 bases, with 10 bases left between them. CDR3 length: 12 amino acids. In DNA form, the CDR3 reads TGTGCCAGCAGCGGCAGGTTCCATGAGCAGTTCTTC. Its translation is CASSGRFHEQFF.